These 22 T cell receptor beta chains were all obtained from the same sample, sequenced in a study of human versus mouse CDR3 diversity and MHC coevolution. This table comes from immunoSEQ multiplex PCR, and its TCRdb copy is limited to in-frame clones, with some not included. The table includes about 80,000 clones, around 93% detected once. Material for sequencing was naive CD4+ T cells from blood. Subset denoted: CD45RO-negative CD62L-positive naive CD4 T cells. The receptor set was obtained from a person between 25 and 75 years old in good health.

The V and J genes are TRBV5-6 and TRBJ1-1, with TRBD1 matching over 7 bases. This CDR3 has 14 amino acids. CDR1 is SGHDT, CDR2 YYEEEE, per germline. The V segment lost 5 bases and the J segment 1 base; nucleotides outside the gene matches: 5. The CDR3 DNA reads TGTGCCAGCAGACCGGACAGGAGGAACACTGAAGCTTTCTTT. This codes for CASRPDRRNTEAFF.

The chain uses TRBV18 and TRBJ2-3; 8 nucleotides match TRBD2. Germline V gives CDR1 KGHSH, CDR2 LQKENI. The J segment lost 3 bases and the V segment lost 0 bases, leaving 2 bases of the junction unmatched. The CDR3 is 15 residues long. The CDR3, as DNA: TGTGCCAGCTCACCACCCGGGACTAGAACAGATACGCAGTATTTT. Its protein is CASSPPGTRTDTQYF.

The J gene is TRBJ2-1, the V gene TRBV9; tentative D call: TRBD1 (5 bases). The V end lost 3 bases, the J end lost 10 bases, and 11 bases lay between the germline ends. The CDR3 sequence is 12 residues long. Germline-derived CDR1 and CDR2 are SGDLS and YYNGEE. The CDR3 sequence is CASSETPGEQFF. CDR3 DNA sequence: TGTGCCAGCAGCGAGACCCCAGGGGAGCAGTTCTTC.

This chain connects TRBV2 to TRBJ1-1; 7 nucleotides match TRBD1. CDR1 SNHLY and CDR2 FYNNEI come from the germline V gene. The trim removed 7 bases at V and 1 base at J, leaving 9 bases unmatched. CDR3 length: 15 residues. CDR3 in DNA: TGTGCCAGCATCCATTCCGGGACAGAGAACACTGAAGCTTTCTTT. Protein product: CASIHSGTENTEAFF.

The V gene is TRBV27, the J gene TRBJ1-1, with D possibly being TRBD1 (5 bases). V shed 6 bases and J shed 1 base, with 9 bases lying between them. The CDR3 totals 13 residues. CDR1 is MNHEY, CDR2 SMNVEV, per germline (reference sequence). CDR3 coding DNA: TGTGCCAGCAGGTCCGACAGGAACACTGAAGCTTTCTTT. This encodes CASRSDRNTEAFF.

The V gene is TRBV6-9, the J gene TRBJ1-2, with a tentative D call TRBD1 (6 bases). Looked up from germline, CDR1 is MNHGY and CDR2 is SVAAGI. The CDR3 covers 14 residues. V was trimmed by 3 bases and J by 8 bases, leaving 16 bases between them. Here the CDR3 reads CASSYGPGELGYTF. The CDR3, as DNA: TGTGCCAGCAGTTACGGCCCAGGGGAGTTAGGCTACACCTTC.

The chain uses TRBV9 and TRBJ2-7; TRBD1 agrees at 7 bases. The CDR3 is made up of 14 amino acids. Germline CDR1 reads SGDLS; CDR2 reads YYNGEE. V was pared by 3 bases and J by 6 bases, with 9 bases of the junction left unmatched. CDR3 sequence: CASSALGTVSEQYF. DNA for the CDR3: TGTGCCAGCAGCGCCCTCGGGACAGTGTCCGAGCAGTACTTC.

The chain recombines TRBV18 with TRBJ1-5; 9 nucleotides align to TRBD1. The V and J ends lost 5 bases and 9 bases, in that order; junction bases with no gene match: 8. The germline CDR1 and CDR2 sequences are KGHSH and LQKENI. There are 14 residues in the CDR3. The CDR3 reads CASSATDRGLPQHF. The CDR3 DNA reads TGTGCCAGCTCAGCAACGGACAGGGGTTTGCCCCAGCATTTT.

The chain is built from TRBV6-4 and TRBJ1-6; D is perhaps TRBD1 (6 bases). CDR3 size: 13 residues. CDR1 MRHNA and CDR2 SNTAGT come from the germline V gene. V was shortened by 5 bases and J by 7 bases, with 9 bases between the two germline ends. CDR3 bases: TGTGCCAGCAGTCAGCAGGGGAATTCACCCCTCCACTTT. It specifies CASSQQGNSPLHF.

CDR3 region: CASGFRTADTYEQYF. The CDR3 DNA sequence: TGTGCCAGCGGATTTCGGACAGCCGATACCTACGAGCAGTACTTC. The chain joins TRBV7-9 to TRBJ2-7; a weak D match, TRBD1 (6 bases). Germline V gene data show CDR1 as SEHNR and CDR2 as FQNEAQ (reference sequence). V was clipped by 8 bases and J by 2 bases, with 19 bases between them. The CDR3 consists of 15 residues.

V and J are TRBV5-5 and TRBJ2-7, with TRBD2 as a possible D gene (7 bases). V lost 4 bases and J lost 4, with 15 bases in between. The CDR3 spans 14 residues. Germline-derived CDR1 and CDR2 are SGHKS and YYEKEE (reference sequence). CDR3 in amino acids: CASSPGGLGYEQYF. For the CDR3, the DNA is TGTGCCAGCAGCCCCGGGGGGCTGGGTTACGAGCAGTACTTC. The full variable domain, in which reference TRBV5-5 and TRBJ2-7 provide the parts outside the CDR3, is DAGVTQSPTHLIKTRGQQVTLRCSPISGHKSVSWYQQVLGQGPQFIFQYYEKEERGRGNFPDRFSARQFPNYSSELNVNALLLGDSALYLCASSPGGLGYEQYFGPGTRLTVT.

The chain links TRBV4-3 to TRBJ2-7; D gene ambiguous. CDR1 LGHNA and CDR2 YSLEER come from the germline V gene. The CDR3 loop spans 15 amino acids. The V and J ends lost 0 bases and 2 bases respectively, with 11 bases between them. In nucleotides, the CDR3 is TGCGCCAGCAGCCAAGATATCGGCGGAACCTACGAGCAGTACTTC. Protein product: CASSQDIGGTYEQYF.

J is TRBJ2-5 and V is TRBV15; D remains ambiguous. The J call may be in error: the DNA end matches TRBJ2-7 better. Germline CDR1 and CDR2: LNHNV and YYDKDF (reference sequence). There are 13 residues in the CDR3. CDR3 nucleotide sequence: TGTGCCACCAGCAGAGATCACAGCTACGAGCAGTACTTC. Translating gives CATSRDHSYEQYF.

This clone was found once. The chain employs TRBV14 and TRBJ1-2; TRBD1 agrees at 7 bases. Germline CDR1 SGHDN, CDR2 FVKESK. The CDR3 contains 14 residues. The V gene end was trimmed by 1 base and the J gene end by 7 bases; junction bases not matched to a gene: 6. The CDR3 DNA reads as TGTGCCAGCAGCCAAGTGTCAGGGGGATCTGGCTACACCTTC. Its translation: CASSQVSGGSGYTF.

The chain recombines TRBV11-2 with TRBJ2-2; possibly TRBD2 for D (5 bases). Germline V gene data show CDR1 as SGHAT and CDR2 as FQNNGV. Trimming left V 4 bases short and J 4 bases short, with 13 bases between. The CDR3 loop spans 15 amino acids. The CDR3 loop reads CASSSTGSVTGELFF. DNA of the CDR3: TGTGCCAGCAGCTCCACGGGGTCGGTCACCGGGGAGCTGTTTTTT. The full variable domain, in which reference TRBV11-2 and TRBJ2-2 provide the parts outside the CDR3, is EAGVAQSPRYKIIEKRQSVAFWCNPISGHATLYWYQQILGQGPKLLIQFQNNGVVDDSQLPKDRFSAERLKGVDSTLKIQPAKLEDSAVYLCASSSTGSVTGELFFGEGSRLTVL.

This rearrangement joins TRBV19 to TRBJ2-1; 9 nucleotides line up with TRBD1. Germline V gene lookup returns CDR1 LNHDA and CDR2 SQIVND (reference sequence). The CDR3 covers 15 residues. Unmatched junction bases numbered 14, after V lost 5 bases and J lost 12 bases. The CDR3 spells CASSAGQGQWGGQFF. The CDR3 DNA sequence: TGTGCCAGTAGTGCAGGACAGGGGCAGTGGGGCGGGCAGTTCTTC.

This chain uses TRBV6-5 with TRBJ2-7; 8 nucleotides match TRBD1. V lost 6 bases to trimming and J lost 0 bases; unmatched junction nucleotides: 4. The CDR3 consists of 14 residues. Germline V gene data show CDR1 as MNHEY and CDR2 as SVGAGI. The CDR3 DNA follows: TGTGCCAGCAGGCGGACAGGGAACTCCTACGAGCAGTACTTC. This translates into CASRRTGNSYEQYF.

As concerns this clone: One end of the junction is discordant with germline, which a read error may explain. The rearrangement uses TRBV7-7 and TRBJ2-5; the match to TRBD2 covers 8 bases. Germline V gene sequence: CDR1 SSHAT, CDR2 FNYEAQ (reference sequence). CDR3 length: 15 residues. In nucleotides, the CDR3 is TGTGCTAGCAGCCGGGAGGGACTAGTAAAAGAGACCCAGTACTTC. Its protein is CASSREGLVKETQYF.

V gene TRBV19 combines with J gene TRBJ2-1, with D perhaps matching TRBD1 (6 bases). Germline V lookup: CDR1 LNHDA, CDR2 SQIVND (reference sequence). Trimming took 5 bases from V and 6 from J, leaving 23 bases between them. The CDR3 loop spans 17 amino acids. The CDR3 loop is CASSVLTGNTIVNEQFF. In DNA, the CDR3 is TGTGCCAGTAGTGTACTGACAGGAAACACGATCGTCAATGAGCAGTTCTTC.

In nucleotides, the CDR3 is TGTGCCAGCAGCTTAGGGACAGGCCCGAACACTGAAGCTTTCTTT. Its translation is CASSLGTGPNTEAFF. The chain carries TRBV7-2 and TRBJ1-1, with 7 bases lining up with TRBD1. The CDR3 spans 15 residues. J lost 1 base, V lost 1 base, and 3 bases had no gene match. CDR1 and CDR2 from the germline V gene are SGHTA and FQGNSA. The whole variable domain, remainder taken from reference TRBV7-2 and TRBJ1-1, is GAGVSQSPSNKVTEKGKDVELRCDPISGHTALYWYRQSLGQGLEFLIYFQGNSAPDKSGLPSDRFSAERTGGSVSTLTIQRTQQEDSAVYLCASSLGTGPNTEAFFGQGTRLTVV.

The chain is built from TRBV5-1 and TRBJ2-1, with D maybe TRBD2 (6 bases). CDR1 is SGHRS and CDR2 is YFSETQ in the germline V gene. Trimming shortened V by 4 bases and J by 3 bases, and 11 bases separated the two germline ends. The CDR3 runs 14 residues. CDR3 nucleotide sequence: TGCGCCAGCAGCCGGGACTCAGGCTACAATGAGCAGTTCTTC. It encodes CASSRDSGYNEQFF. The full variable domain, rest sourced from reference TRBV5-1 and TRBJ2-1, is KAGVTQTPRYLIKTRGQQVTLSCSPISGHRSVSWYQQTPGQGLQFLFEYFSETQRNKGNFPGRFSGRQFSNSRSEMNVSTLELGDSALYLCASSRDSGYNEQFFGPGTRLTVL.

This clone occurred once. The rearrangement links TRBV5-4 to TRBJ2-7; possible D gene TRBD1, 5 bases. The ends were cut back, 6 bases at V and 3 bases at J, with 10 bases in the middle. Germline loops: CDR1 SGHNT, CDR2 YYREEE (reference sequence). The CDR3 is made up of 12 amino acids. The CDR3 is CASKTQGYEQYF. CDR3 in DNA: TGTGCCAGCAAAACCCAGGGCTACGAGCAGTACTTC.